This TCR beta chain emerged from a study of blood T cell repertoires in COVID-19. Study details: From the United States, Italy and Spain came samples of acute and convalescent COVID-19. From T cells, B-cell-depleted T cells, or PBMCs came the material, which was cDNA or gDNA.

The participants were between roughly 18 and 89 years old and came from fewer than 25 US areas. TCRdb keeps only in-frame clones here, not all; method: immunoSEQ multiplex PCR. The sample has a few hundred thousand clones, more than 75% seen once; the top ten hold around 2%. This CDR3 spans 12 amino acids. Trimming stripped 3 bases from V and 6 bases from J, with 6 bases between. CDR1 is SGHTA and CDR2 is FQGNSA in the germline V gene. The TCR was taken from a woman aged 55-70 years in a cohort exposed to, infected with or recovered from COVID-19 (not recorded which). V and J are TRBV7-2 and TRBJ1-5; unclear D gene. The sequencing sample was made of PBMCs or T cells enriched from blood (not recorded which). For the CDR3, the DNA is TGTGCCAGCAGCTTGGGCACTCAGCCCCAGCATTTT. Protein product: CASSLGTQPQHF.